The text below deals with one TCR beta chain. The protocol was immunoSEQ multiplex PCR, while the TCRdb copy is restricted to in-frame clones and leaves out a portion. The table shows roughly 200,000 clones, with 82% occurring only once. J was trimmed by 2 bases and V by 4 bases; bases with no gene match: 7. Germline V gives CDR1 LGHDT, CDR2 YNNKEL (reference sequence). The CDR3 consists of 15 residues. This entry comes from a study of blood T cell repertoires in COVID-19. This receptor was taken from a woman of 80 years or more with COVID-19, enrolled during active disease. The sample was peripheral blood. The V call is TRBV3-1 (or the pseudogene TRBV3-2), the J call TRBJ1-2, with TRBD1 matching over 7 bases. The CDR3 DNA is TGTGCCAGCAGCCCTCCGGGACAGAGGAACTATGGCTACACCTTC. Its translation is CASSPPGQRNYGYTF.